Following are 27 T cell receptor beta chains from one sample sequenced in a study of shared clonotypes between healthy human individuals. The protocol was immunoSEQ multiplex PCR, while the TCRdb copy is restricted to in-frame clones and leaves out a portion. The sample lists roughly 2.6 million clones; roughly 92% were seen once. The sequencing sample was made of naive CD4+ T cells sorted from blood. Sample subset: CD45RA+ positively selected. These TCRs come from a man aged 18 to 30 in good health.

For this clone: The sample carries other DNA sequences with the same CDR3. This chain connects TRBV11-2 to TRBJ1-1, with D uncertain. Trimming took 1 base from V and 2 from J, leaving 5 bases between them. CDR1 is SGHAT, CDR2 FQNNGV, per germline. This CDR3 has 13 residues. In DNA form, the CDR3 reads TGTGCCAGCAGCTTAGGCAGAAACACTGAAGCTTTCTTT. Translation gives CASSLGRNTEAFF. Full variable domain (outside the CDR3, taken from reference TRBV11-2 and TRBJ1-1): EAGVAQSPRYKIIEKRQSVAFWCNPISGHATLYWYQQILGQGPKLLIQFQNNGVVDDSQLPKDRFSAERLKGVDSTLKIQPAKLEDSAVYLCASSLGRNTEAFFGQGTRLTVV.

The chain combines TRBV5-4 with TRBJ2-4; D is unclear. Germline V CDR1 and CDR2: SGHNT, YYREEE (reference sequence). The CDR3 contains 12 residues. V shed 0 bases and J shed 6 bases, with 4 bases lying between them. CDR3 DNA sequence: TGTGCCAGCAGCTTGGACAGAAACATTCAGTACTTC. Residues: CASSLDRNIQYF.

The rearrangement joins TRBV10-3 to TRBJ1-2; 8 nucleotides match TRBD1. Per the germline V gene, CDR1 is ENHRY and CDR2 is SYGVKD. Trimming at V came to 5 bases and at J to 6 bases, leaving 5 bases not matched to a gene. CDR3 length: 13 amino acids. The chain's CDR3 is CAISPTGGDGYTF. CDR3 in DNA: TGTGCCATCAGTCCAACAGGGGGGGATGGCTACACCTTC.

In its sample, this clone was seen once. The rearrangement uses TRBV11-2 and TRBJ1-6, with D unresolved. Trimming cost V 3 bases and J 4 bases, with 7 bases left between them. The CDR3 sequence is 14 residues long. The germline gives CDR1 SGHAT, CDR2 FQNNGV. This CDR3 reads CASSLREYNSPLHF. DNA of the CDR3: TGTGCCAGCAGCTTGCGGGAATATAATTCACCCCTCCACTTT.

A single count supports this clone. The chain recombines TRBV4-1 with TRBJ2-3; D perhaps matches TRBD2 (5 bases). The length of the CDR3 is 15 residues. Germline CDR1 MGHRA, CDR2 YSYEKL. The V gene lost 0 bases and the J gene lost 2 bases, with 9 bases spanning the gap. This CDR3 is CASSQEKRITDTQYF. The DNA for the CDR3 is TGCGCCAGCAGCCAAGAAAAGCGGATCACAGATACGCAGTATTTT.

The V and J genes are TRBV18 and TRBJ1-5, with 7 bases that match TRBD1. CDR3 length: 13 amino acids. The V segment lost 6 bases and the J segment 7 bases; nucleotides outside the gene matches: 6. Germline-derived CDR1 and CDR2 are KGHSH and LQKENI. In nucleotides, the CDR3 is TGTGCCAGCTCCGAGGGAGGGGGCCAGCCCCAGCATTTT. Translated, it gives CASSEGGGQPQHF.

This sequence joins TRBV10-3 and TRBJ1-6, with 7 bases that match TRBD1. V lost 6 bases and J lost 7; bases outside the gene matches: 6. Germline V gene lookup returns CDR1 ENHRY and CDR2 SYGVKD. This CDR3 has 14 residues. In nucleotides, the CDR3 is TGTGCCATCAGGTCGGACAGGTCAAATTCACCCCTCCACTTT. This translates into CAIRSDRSNSPLHF.

This clone has just a few counts. This chain connects TRBV5-6 to TRBJ1-1, with 7 bases fitting TRBD1. J gave up 4 bases and V 4 bases, and 4 bases lay outside the gene matches. The germline V gene has CDR1 SGHDT and CDR2 YYEEEE. The CDR3 covers 13 residues. CDR3 protein: CASSETGTTEAFF. DNA for the CDR3: TGTGCCAGCAGCGAGACAGGGACCACTGAAGCTTTCTTT.

The chain links TRBV6-1 to TRBJ2-5; TRBD2 agrees at 9 bases. The CDR3 length is 16 residues. J lost 4 bases, V lost 2 bases, and 8 bases had no gene match. The germline V gene has CDR1 MNHNS and CDR2 SASEGT. CDR3 protein: CASSEWLAGSVETQYF. In DNA form, the CDR3 reads TGTGCCAGCAGTGAATGGCTAGCGGGGTCGGTAGAGACCCAGTACTTC.

The V and J genes are TRBV5-6 and TRBJ1-1, with D unclear. The CDR3 loop spans 14 amino acids. Germline V gene sequence: CDR1 SGHDT, CDR2 YYEEEE. The germline V and J ends were trimmed by 3 bases and 0 bases, with 9 bases remaining between them. The CDR3 is CASSSPILNTEAFF. For the CDR3, the DNA is TGTGCCAGCAGCTCCCCCATACTGAACACTGAAGCTTTCTTT.

V is TRBV19 and J is TRBJ1-1, with no clear D. V lost 4 bases and J 3 bases, leaving 12 bases between the germline ends. The CDR3 loop spans 14 amino acids. Germline assignment: CDR1 LNHDA and CDR2 SQIVND (reference sequence). CDR3 residues: CASSRAVEYTEAFF. For the CDR3, the DNA is TGTGCCAGTAGTAGGGCGGTGGAGTACACTGAAGCTTTCTTT.

The chain recombines TRBV6-1 with TRBJ1-4; D remains ambiguous. The CDR3 loop spans 16 amino acids. V was cut by 1 base and J by 4 bases, with 13 bases left in between. Germline CDR1 is MNHNS and CDR2 is SASEGT. The CDR3 DNA follows: TGTGCCAGCAGTGAAGTAGGCACAGCTGGTAATGAAAAACTGTTTTTT. Amino acid sequence: CASSEVGTAGNEKLFF.

A note on this clone: Other nucleotide sequences from this sample produce the same CDR3. The chain links TRBV19 to TRBJ2-7, with 10 bases matching TRBD2. Germline V gene data show CDR1 as LNHDA and CDR2 as SQIVND (reference sequence). V lost 9 bases and J lost 2; bases outside the gene matches: 4. The CDR3 length is 13 residues. CDR3 amino acids: CASRTSGTYEQYF. The CDR3, as DNA: TGTGCCAGCCGTACTAGCGGGACCTACGAGCAGTACTTC. The full variable domain, completed using reference TRBV19 and TRBJ2-7, is DGGITQSPKYLFRKEGQNVTLSCEQNLNHDAMYWYRQDPGQGLRLIYYSQIVNDFQKGDIAEGYSVSREKKESFPLTVTSAQKNPTAFYLCASRTSGTYEQYFGPGTRLTVT.

The J gene is TRBJ2-1, the V gene TRBV7-2; 7 bases are shared with TRBD2. The CDR3 runs 15 residues. Trimming at V came to 2 bases and at J to 2 bases, leaving 3 bases not matched to a gene. The germline V gene encodes CDR1 SGHTA and CDR2 FQGNSA. In nucleotides, the CDR3 is TGTGCCAGCAGCTTATCTAGCGGAGCCTACAATGAGCAGTTCTTC. Its translation: CASSLSSGAYNEQFF.

The V and J genes are TRBV6-5 and TRBJ2-7; 8 nucleotides align to TRBD2. With 2 bases clipped from V and 2 bases from J, the junction kept 8 bases outside the gene matches. This CDR3 contains 16 residues. In germline, CDR1 is MNHEY, CDR2 SVGAGI. The DNA for the CDR3 is TGTGCCAGCAGTTACGGGCTAGCGGGTTCCCCCTACGAGCAGTACTTC. Translating gives CASSYGLAGSPYEQYF.

This chain joins TRBV18 and TRBJ2-1; unclear D gene. V was pared by 2 bases and J by 6 bases, with 11 bases between. Germline V lookup: CDR1 KGHSH, CDR2 LQKENI. The CDR3 spans 14 residues. As DNA, the CDR3 is TGTGCCAGCTCACCAGGGTCAGCCGCCAATGAGCAGTTCTTC. It specifies CASSPGSAANEQFF.

The V call is TRBV6-1, the J call TRBJ1-5; possible D gene TRBD1, 6 bases. The ends were cut back, 5 bases at V and 1 base at J, with 12 bases in the middle. The CDR3 has 15 residues. Germline V gene lookup returns CDR1 MNHNS and CDR2 SASEGT. The CDR3 loop reads CASSSTGLSNQPQHF. The CDR3 region has the DNA TGTGCCAGCAGTTCGACAGGACTAAGCAATCAGCCCCAGCATTTT.

The chain has TRBV28 and TRBJ1-1; no reliable D call. The germline V gene has CDR1 MDHEN and CDR2 SYDVKM. The CDR3 contains 14 residues. V gave up 7 bases and J gave up 2 bases, with 14 bases separating them. The CDR3 DNA follows: TGTGCCAGCACCGCAGTGGGAACCAACACTGAAGCTTTCTTT. It yields the protein CASTAVGTNTEAFF.

The gene calls are TRBV30 and TRBJ1-2; 7 bases are a match to TRBD1. The V and J ends lost 0 bases and 4 bases, in that order; junction bases with no gene match: 8. CDR3 size: 15 residues. Per germline, CDR1 GTSNPN and CDR2 SVGIG (reference sequence). CDR3 sequence reads: CAWSVKEGAGYGYTF. The CDR3 region has the DNA TGTGCCTGGAGTGTGAAAGAGGGGGCAGGCTATGGCTACACCTTC. The variable domain in full, with the rest retrieved from reference TRBV30 and TRBJ1-2, is SQTIHQWPATLVQPVGSPLSLECTVEGTSNPNLYWYRQAAGRGLQLLFYSVGIGQISSEVPQNLSASRPQDRQFILSSKKLLLSDSGFYLCAWSVKEGAGYGYTFGSGTRLTVV.

This rearrangement joins TRBV18 to TRBJ2-2, with D possibly matching TRBD1 (6 bases). CDR3 size: 15 residues. The V and J ends lost 6 bases and 0 bases respectively, with 11 bases between them. CDR1 KGHSH and CDR2 LQKENI come from the germline V gene. CDR3 DNA: TGTGCCAGCTCGAACAGGGCCGCGAACACCGGGGAGCTGTTTTTT. Translated: CASSNRAANTGELFF.

V gene TRBV6-1 combines with J gene TRBJ2-1; 7 bases line up with TRBD1. Germline values: CDR1 MNHNS, CDR2 SASEGT. The J segment lost 6 bases and the V segment lost 4 bases, leaving 9 bases of the junction unmatched. CDR3 length: 15 residues. The CDR3 loop reads CASSADREWGNEQFF. The CDR3 nucleotides are TGTGCCAGCAGTGCCGACAGGGAATGGGGCAATGAGCAGTTCTTC.

The CDR3 coding sequence is TGTGCTAGTGGTTTGGTAGTTGCGGCGGGGAAGACTAGCACAGATACGCAGTATTTT. Translation gives CASGLVVAAGKTSTDTQYF. This chain joins TRBV12-5 and TRBJ2-3, with a possible D match to TRBD2 (6 bases). Germline loops: CDR1 LGHNT, CDR2 FRNRAP. V gave up 0 bases and J gave up 0 bases, with 19 bases separating them. The CDR3 has 19 amino acids.

The V gene is TRBV6-1, the J gene TRBJ1-6; D not certain. Germline-derived CDR1 and CDR2 are MNHNS and SASEGT. V lost 3 bases and J 7 bases, leaving 13 bases between the germline ends. The CDR3 consists of 15 residues. The CDR3 sequence: CASSDGPRLNSPLHF. CDR3 DNA sequence: TGTGCCAGCAGTGACGGACCGCGACTGAATTCACCCCTCCACTTT.

V is TRBV30 and J is TRBJ1-1; D call uncertain. CDR3 size: 13 residues. CDR1 is GTSNPN and CDR2 is SVGIG in the germline V gene (reference sequence). Between the trimmed V and J ends, which lost 1 base and 5 bases, there was a span of 11 bases. The CDR3 DNA sequence: TGTGCCTGGAGTGGCTCACATGGGACTGAAGCTTTCTTT. Encoded protein: CAWSGSHGTEAFF.

V usage is TRBV5-1 and J usage is TRBJ2-7; D is perhaps TRBD2 (5 bases). CDR1 and CDR2 from the germline V gene are SGHRS and YFSETQ. The CDR3 is 15 residues long. The ends were cut back, 0 bases at V and 5 bases at J, with 15 bases in the middle. The CDR3 nucleotides read TGCGCCAGCAGCTTGGCCTCGCGGGCAGGCAACGAGCAGTACTTC. Residues: CASSLASRAGNEQYF.

V and J are TRBV5-6 and TRBJ1-5, with D unclear. Germline V gives CDR1 SGHDT, CDR2 YYEEEE. The V end was cut by 0 bases, the J end by 0 bases, with 4 bases between. The CDR3 totals 14 residues. The CDR3 sequence is CASSLGYSNQPQHF. CDR3 nucleotide sequence: TGTGCCAGCAGCTTGGGGTATAGCAATCAGCCCCAGCATTTT.

V gene TRBV6-1 combines with J gene TRBJ1-6, with D unresolved. Trimming shortened V by 8 bases and J by 7 bases, and 15 bases separated the two germline ends. Germline loops: CDR1 MNHNS, CDR2 SASEGT. CDR3 length: 14 amino acids. The CDR3 nucleotides read TGTGCCAGCGTATTTTACAGTGACAATTCACCCCTCCACTTT. Translating gives CASVFYSDNSPLHF.